These 30 T cell receptor beta chains were all obtained from the same sample, sequenced in a study of a mutant IDH1 vaccine in newly diagnosed glioma. The assay was immunoSEQ multiplex PCR, and TCRdb's table has in-frame clones only and misses some. Of 110,000 or so clones detected, around 90% appear once; the ten largest clones hold roughly 0.65%. Time point noted: week 11, during vaccination. Doses consisted of 300 ug of mutant IDH1 20-mer peptide each, paired with topical imiquimod. These receptors lack a known antigen. Sequencing was performed on PBMCs, taken from a glioma patient whose treatment included an IDH1 peptide vaccine. These receptors all stem from a woman in her fifties or sixties with glioma.

The rearrangement links TRBV10-1 to TRBJ2-7; 9 positions agree with TRBD2. There are 14 residues in the CDR3. Germline loops: CDR1 WNHNN, CDR2 SYGVQD (reference sequence). Germline trimming cut 3 bases from V and 5 bases from J; bases unmatched to any gene: 5. CDR3 nucleotide sequence: TGCGCCAGCAGTGATGGCGGGAGGGCAGACGAGCAGTACTTC. This codes for CASSDGGRADEQYF.

The genes are TRBV2 and TRBJ1-6; D gene unclear. V was cut by 7 bases and J by 0 bases, with 10 bases left in between. The germline V gene encodes CDR1 SNHLY and CDR2 FYNNEI. The CDR3 loop spans 15 amino acids. DNA of the CDR3: TGTGCCAGCAAGGAAAAGAGCTCCTATAATTCACCCCTCCACTTT. Protein product: CASKEKSSYNSPLHF. Together with reference TRBV2 and TRBJ1-6, the CDR3 gives the full variable domain: EPEVTQTPSHQVTQMGQEVILRCVPISNHLYFYWYRQILGQKVEFLVSFYNNEISEKSEIFDDQFSVERPDGSNFTLKIRSTKLEDSAMYFCASKEKSSYNSPLHFGNGTRLTVT.

The V call is TRBV19, the J call TRBJ2-3; TRBD1 is a possible D gene (6 bases). Between the trimmed V and J ends, which lost 5 bases and 3 bases, there was a span of 12 bases. Germline V gene lookup returns CDR1 LNHDA and CDR2 SQIVND (reference sequence). The CDR3 spans 14 residues. The CDR3 spells CASSVGARTDTQYF. CDR3 bases: TGTGCCAGTAGTGTGGGGGCGAGGACAGATACGCAGTATTTT.

This rearrangement joins TRBV7-2 to TRBJ2-2, with D possibly matching TRBD2 (5 bases). This CDR3 contains 15 residues. Trimming left V 1 base short and J 3 bases short, with 9 bases between. Germline V gene sequence: CDR1 SGHTA, CDR2 FQGNSA. CDR3 loop: CASSLGLSYTGELFF. CDR3 coding DNA: TGTGCCAGCAGCTTAGGACTAAGTTACACCGGGGAGCTGTTTTTT. Combining the CDR3 with reference TRBV7-2 and TRBJ2-2 gives the whole variable domain GAGVSQSPSNKVTEKGKDVELRCDPISGHTALYWYRQSLGQGLEFLIYFQGNSAPDKSGLPSDRFSAERTGGSVSTLTIQRTQQEDSAVYLCASSLGLSYTGELFFGEGSRLTVL.

This sequence joins TRBV25-1 and TRBJ2-5; TRBD1 is a possible D gene (5 bases). The CDR3 is 11 residues long. The V end was cut by 7 bases, the J end by 5 bases, with 8 bases between. Germline values: CDR1 MGHDK, CDR2 SYGVNS. CDR3: CASKGKETQYF. In DNA, the CDR3 is TGTGCCAGCAAGGGGAAGGAGACCCAGTACTTC. The full variable domain, completed using reference TRBV25-1 and TRBJ2-5, is EADIYQTPRYLVIGTGKKITLECSQTMGHDKMYWYQQDPGMELHLIHYSYGVNSTEKGDLSSESTVSRIRTEHFPLTLESARPSHTSQYLCASKGKETQYFGPGTRLLVL.

J is TRBJ1-6 and V is TRBV5-1, with D hard to call. V dropped 2 bases and J dropped 10 bases, with 13 bases sitting between them. This CDR3 has 14 residues. In germline, CDR1 is SGHRS, CDR2 YFSETQ. The CDR3 nucleotides read TGCGCCAGCAGCTTAGGCGAGGTAGAGTCACCCCTCCACTTT. Translating gives CASSLGEVESPLHF.

This chain connects TRBV9 to TRBJ2-5; D is perhaps TRBD2 (5 bases). V was clipped by 0 bases and J by 1 base, with 10 bases between them. This CDR3 spans 15 amino acids. Germline values: CDR1 SGDLS, CDR2 YYNGEE. The DNA for the CDR3 is TGTGCCAGCAGCGTAGGGGTAGCGTTCCAAGAGACCCAGTACTTC. It translates to CASSVGVAFQETQYF.

V gene TRBV27 combines with J gene TRBJ2-5, with unresolved D. V was clipped by 7 bases and J by 1 base, with 13 bases between them. The CDR3 runs to 14 residues. Germline values: CDR1 MNHEY, CDR2 SMNVEV (reference sequence). CDR3 in DNA: TGTGCCAGCATGGGGTCCTTTCCCCAAGAGACCCAGTACTTC. It encodes CASMGSFPQETQYF.

The chain has TRBV28 and TRBJ1-1; TRBD1 matches at 8 bases. The CDR3 sequence is 13 residues long. Germline V CDR1 and CDR2: MDHEN, SYDVKM. V was clipped by 7 bases and J by 6 bases; unmatched bases: 7. CDR3 DNA: TGTGCCAGCACCTTGGGCAGGGGGCCTGAAGCTTTCTTT. Amino acid sequence: CASTLGRGPEAFF.

A single count supports this clone. The chain recombines TRBV19 with TRBJ1-5, with D possibly matching TRBD1 (5 bases). The V end lost 6 bases, the J end lost 5 bases, and 20 bases lay between the germline ends. The CDR3 length is 16 residues. CDR1 is LNHDA, CDR2 SQIVND, per germline (reference sequence). CDR3 loop: CASRLRGTTIHQPQHF. CDR3 nucleotide sequence: TGTGCCAGTAGGTTACGGGGCACAACTATTCATCAGCCCCAGCATTTT.

The rearrangement uses TRBV10-3 and TRBJ1-3; 9 bases are a match to TRBD1. V lost 4 bases to trimming and J lost 6 bases; unmatched junction nucleotides: 4. This CDR3 has 14 amino acids. Germline CDR1 is ENHRY and CDR2 is SYGVKD. CDR3: CAISGGTGLNTIYF. DNA of the CDR3: TGTGCCATCAGTGGTGGGACAGGGCTAAACACCATATATTTT.

In the case of this clone: A junction end diverges from the germline sequence, so it may reflect a read error. The V gene is TRBV2, the J gene TRBJ2-7, with D tentatively TRBD2 (6 bases). The CDR3 is 14 residues long. Germline V gene lookup returns CDR1 SNHLY and CDR2 FYNNEI. CDR3 in amino acids: CATSRGVGSYEQYF. CDR3 coding DNA: TGTGCCACCAGTCGCGGGGTTGGCTCCTACGAGCAGTACTTC. Drawing the rest from reference TRBV2 and TRBJ2-7, the complete variable domain is EPEVTQTPSHQVTQMGQEVILRCVPISNHLYFYWYRQILGQKVEFLVSFYNNEISEKSEIFDDQFSVERPDGSNFTLKIRSTKLEDSAMYFCATSRGVGSYEQYFGPGTRLTVT.

The gene calls are TRBV7-8 and TRBJ2-7; D not certain. CDR3 size: 9 residues. Germline loops: CDR1 SGHVS, CDR2 FQNEAQ. Between the trimmed V and J ends, which lost 3 bases and 12 bases, there was a span of 6 bases. CDR3 region: CASSLHAYF. In DNA, the CDR3 is TGTGCCAGCAGCTTGCACGCGTACTTC.

The chain carries TRBV7-9 and TRBJ2-1, with 10 bases that match TRBD2. The V segment lost 0 bases and the J segment 10 bases; nucleotides outside the gene matches: 12. The CDR3 is 17 amino acids. CDR1 and CDR2 from the germline V gene are SEHNR and FQNEAQ (reference sequence). CDR3 coding DNA: TGTGCCAGCAGCTTAGCGCTCCGAGCGGGAGGGGGTCAGGAGCAGTTCTTC. Protein: CASSLALRAGGGQEQFF.

V gene TRBV7-9 combines with J gene TRBJ2-3; no clear D gene. The ends were cut back, 5 bases at V and 2 bases at J, with 5 bases in the middle. CDR1 SEHNR and CDR2 FQNEAQ come from the germline V gene (reference sequence). This CDR3 is built from 12 residues. The DNA of the CDR3 is TGTGCCAGCAGCCCCATCACAGATACGCAGTATTTT. It is translated as CASSPITDTQYF.

This clone was detected once. The gene calls are TRBV6-1 and TRBJ2-1; 8 nucleotides line up with TRBD2. The CDR3 runs to 15 residues. With V trimmed by 5 bases and J by 3 bases, 6 bases remained unmatched. Germline values: CDR1 MNHNS, CDR2 SASEGT. CDR3 nucleotide sequence: TGTGCCAGCAGTAAACCCGGGACTAGCTACAATGAGCAGTTCTTC. This translates into CASSKPGTSYNEQFF.

The chain combines TRBV5-4 with TRBJ1-4, with D maybe TRBD1 (6 bases). The CDR3 length is 16 residues. Per the germline V gene, CDR1 is SGHNT and CDR2 is YYREEE (reference sequence). Trimming cost V 4 bases and J 8 bases, with 21 bases left between them. The CDR3 coding sequence is TGTGCCAGCAGCCACACAGGGAAGGGAGATCGGGAAAAACTGTTTTTT. It specifies CASSHTGKGDREKLFF.

This chain uses TRBV7-2 with TRBJ2-1; 8 positions agree with TRBD2. The CDR3 consists of 15 residues. With V trimmed by 5 bases and J by 4 bases, 7 bases remained unmatched. CDR1 is SGHTA and CDR2 is FQGNSA in the germline V gene. CDR3: CASSLYSGVYNEQFF. CDR3 nucleotides: TGTGCCAGCAGCCTCTATAGCGGGGTTTACAATGAGCAGTTCTTC.

This clone was observed once. The chain employs TRBV5-1 and TRBJ1-4, with D hard to call. The V and J ends lost 0 bases and 5 bases respectively, with 11 bases between them. The CDR3 is made up of 15 amino acids. Per the germline V gene, CDR1 is SGHRS and CDR2 is YFSETQ. For the CDR3, the DNA is TGCGCCAGCAGCTTGGTGGCACAATCAAATGAAAAACTGTTTTTT. Protein sequence: CASSLVAQSNEKLFF.

This chain joins TRBV28 and TRBJ2-1, with D possibly TRBD1 on 6 matching bases. Germline V gene lookup returns CDR1 MDHEN and CDR2 SYDVKM. The CDR3 spans 13 residues. Trimming removed 7 bases from V and 5 bases from J, with 12 bases in between. CDR3 residues: CASTLRGNNEQFF. In nucleotides, the CDR3 is TGTGCCAGCACCTTGAGGGGGAACAATGAGCAGTTCTTC.

The CDR3 coding sequence is TGTGCCAGCAGTAAACAGGGGAGAAAGAACACCGGGGAGCTGTTTTTT. Its protein is CASSKQGRKNTGELFF. J is TRBJ2-2 and V is TRBV27; 7 bases map to TRBD1. The CDR3 consists of 16 residues. Trimming cost V 5 bases and J 1 base; bases outside gene matches: 7. Germline V gene sequence: CDR1 MNHEY, CDR2 SMNVEV (reference sequence).

This sequence joins TRBV5-6 and TRBJ1-1; TRBD1 aligns across 10 bases. Germline values: CDR1 SGHDT, CDR2 YYEEEE. The V segment lost 2 bases and the J segment 1 base; nucleotides outside the gene matches: 8. The CDR3 is 17 residues long. The CDR3: CASSLNRQGARNTEAFF. CDR3 sequence (DNA): TGTGCCAGCAGCTTAAACAGACAGGGGGCGAGGAACACTGAAGCTTTCTTT.

The chain has TRBV28 and TRBJ2-7; D might be TRBD2 (5 bases). Trimming left V 1 base short and J 1 base short, with 11 bases between. The length of the CDR3 is 15 residues. Germline V lookup: CDR1 MDHEN, CDR2 SYDVKM. The CDR3 sequence is CASSLLSGTSYEQYF. The DNA of the CDR3 is TGTGCCAGCAGTTTATTGAGCGGTACGTCCTACGAGCAGTACTTC. Full variable domain (remainder filled in from reference TRBV28 and TRBJ2-7): DVKVTQSSRYLVKRTGEKVFLECVQDMDHENMFWYRQDPGLGLRLIYFSYDVKMKEKGDIPEGYSVSREKKERFSLILESASTNQTSMYLCASSLLSGTSYEQYFGPGTRLTVT.

The chain combines TRBV6-5 with TRBJ2-6; no clear D. There are 13 residues in the CDR3. The ends were cut back, 6 bases at V and 2 bases at J, with 5 bases in the middle. Germline V gives CDR1 MNHEY, CDR2 SVGAGI. CDR3 DNA sequence: TGTGCCAGCAGCTATACTGGGGCCAACGTCCTGACTTTC. Translating gives CASSYTGANVLTF.

The chain employs TRBV7-3 and TRBJ1-1, with a weak D call TRBD1 (6 bases). Per germline, CDR1 SGHTA and CDR2 FQGTGA. V was shortened by 5 bases and J by 0 bases, with 13 bases between the two germline ends. CDR3 size: 15 residues. The CDR3 DNA reads as TGTGCCAGCAGCCCAGGAGGGGGATTGAACACTGAAGCTTTCTTT. Translating gives CASSPGGGLNTEAFF.

This clone was observed a single time. The rearrangement uses TRBV6-5 and TRBJ1-3; D ambiguous. V was trimmed by 4 bases and J by 0 bases, leaving 13 bases between them. Germline CDR1 reads MNHEY; CDR2 reads SVGAGI. The CDR3 spans 16 residues. The CDR3, as DNA: TGTGCCAGCAGTTTAAGCCGGACGGGCTCTGGAAACACCATATATTTT. This codes for CASSLSRTGSGNTIYF.

The J gene is TRBJ2-1, the V gene TRBV5-1; D is uncertain. V was cut by 0 bases and J by 2 bases, with 6 bases left in between. The CDR3 is 14 amino acids. Germline values: CDR1 SGHRS, CDR2 YFSETQ. CDR3 coding DNA: TGCGCCAGCAGCTTGGACGTTCCCTACAATGAGCAGTTCTTC. It translates to CASSLDVPYNEQFF. Filled out from reference TRBV5-1 and TRBJ2-1, the complete variable domain reads KAGVTQTPRYLIKTRGQQVTLSCSPISGHRSVSWYQQTPGQGLQFLFEYFSETQRNKGNFPGRFSGRQFSNSRSEMNVSTLELGDSALYLCASSLDVPYNEQFFGPGTRLTVL.

The rearrangement uses TRBV6-1 and TRBJ1-6, with D possibly TRBD1 on 5 matching bases. The V end was cut by 0 bases, the J end by 6 bases, with 9 bases between. The length of the CDR3 is 15 residues. Germline loops: CDR1 MNHNS, CDR2 SASEGT. DNA for the CDR3: TGTGCCAGCAGTGAAGCGATAGGGGTTAATTCACCCCTCCACTTT. As protein: CASSEAIGVNSPLHF.

The V and J genes are TRBV19 and TRBJ1-6; perhaps TRBD1 as D (6 bases). The V and J ends lost 5 bases and 10 bases respectively, with 18 bases between them. Germline assignment: CDR1 LNHDA and CDR2 SQIVND (reference sequence). The CDR3 is 15 residues long. CDR3 sequence: CASSPPGQGRSPLHF. Written as DNA, the CDR3 is TGTGCCAGTAGTCCACCCGGGCAGGGGCGGTCACCCCTCCACTTT.

This clone was found once. The V and J genes are TRBV7-6 and TRBJ2-7; 11 nucleotides agree with TRBD2. This CDR3 region has 16 residues. Germline V gene sequence: CDR1 SGHVS, CDR2 FNYEAQ. V shed 8 bases, J shed 5 bases, and the junction held 14 bases outside the gene matches. CDR3 loop: CASGPRTSGSVDEQYF. CDR3 nucleotides: TGTGCCAGCGGTCCTCGCACTAGCGGGAGCGTCGACGAGCAGTACTTC. The full variable domain, rest sourced from reference TRBV7-6 and TRBJ2-7, is GAGVSQSPRYKVTKRGQDVALRCDPISGHVSLYWYRQALGQGPEFLTYFNYEAQQDKSGLPNDRFSAERPEGSISTLTIQRTEQRDSAMYRCASGPRTSGSVDEQYFGPGTRLTVT.